These 23 T cell receptor beta chains originate from one sample sequenced in a study of cytomegalovirus exposure and HLA in healthy donors. PCR primers comprised 60 Vbeta and 13 Jbeta primers. Clones were read by immunoSEQ multiplex PCR, and TCRdb kept only the in-frame ones, dropping some. Among about 300,000 clones listed, roughly 88% were seen once. Material: PBMCs. Receptors originate from a middle-aged man in good health and CMV-seropositive.

The V call is TRBV5-6, the J call TRBJ2-5; 10 bases map to TRBD1. The ends lost 4 bases at V and 5 bases at J; junction bases unmatched: 8. The CDR3 has 15 residues. CDR1 and CDR2 (germline): SGHDT, YYEEEE. This CDR3 reads CASSAGQGQAETQYF. CDR3 DNA: TGTGCCAGCAGCGCGGGACAGGGGCAGGCGGAGACCCAGTACTTC. Based on the CDR3 plus reference TRBV5-6 and TRBJ2-5, the full variable domain is DAGVTQSPTHLIKTRGQQVTLRCSPKSGHDTVSWYQQALGQGPQFIFQYYEEEERQRGNFPDRFSGHQFPNYSSELNVNALLLGDSALYLCASSAGQGQAETQYFGPGTRLLVL.

This rearrangement joins TRBV25-1 to TRBJ2-5, with a possible D match to TRBD1 (5 bases). The assigned J gene may be wrong: the sequence end matches TRBJ2-7 better. The CDR3 loop spans 14 amino acids. Germline V lookup: CDR1 MGHDK, CDR2 SYGVNS. CDR3 sequence reads: CASKVQVSSYEQYF. In DNA, the CDR3 is TGTGCCAGCAAAGTACAGGTATCATCCTACGAGCAGTACTTC.

V gene TRBV10-1 combines with J gene TRBJ1-5; TRBD1 matches at 7 bases. The CDR3 consists of 15 residues. The ends lost 6 bases at V and 1 base at J; junction bases unmatched: 6. Germline values: CDR1 WNHNN, CDR2 SYGVQD (reference sequence). CDR3 coding DNA: TGCGCCAGCAGGGGACAGAGATCGAGCAATCAGCCCCAGCATTTT. It translates to CASRGQRSSNQPQHF.

The gene calls are TRBV7-8 and TRBJ2-1, with TRBD1 matching over 8 bases. V shed 0 bases and J 1 base; nucleotides not matched to a gene: 14. The CDR3 has 20 amino acids. Germline V CDR1 and CDR2: SGHVS, FQNEAQ. In nucleotides, the CDR3 is TGTGCCAGCAGCTTAGCCAGTAGCGGACAGGGCCCCCTTTCCTACAATGAGCAGTTCTTC. This gives the protein CASSLASSGQGPLSYNEQFF.

This clone was detected a few times. The J gene is TRBJ1-3, the V gene TRBV4-1; D is ambiguous. This CDR3 is 18 amino acids long. V lost 4 bases to trimming and J lost 0 bases, with 19 bases between them. Germline V CDR1 and CDR2: MGHRA, YSYEKL. Here the CDR3 reads CASSPQTHGRFSGNTIYF. CDR3 bases: TGCGCCAGCAGCCCACAAACTCATGGGAGATTCTCTGGAAACACCATATATTTT.

V and J are TRBV6-1 and TRBJ1-1; no clear D. This CDR3 region has 12 residues. The germline V and J ends were trimmed by 8 bases and 4 bases, with 11 bases remaining between them. From germline, CDR1 is MNHNS and CDR2 SASEGT. CDR3 bases: TGTGCCAGCCTCCGACGGGGCACTGAAGCTTTCTTT. It specifies CASLRRGTEAFF.

This rearrangement joins TRBV27 to TRBJ2-7, with TRBD1 matching 8 bases. The trim removed 3 bases at V and 2 bases at J, leaving 6 bases unmatched. CDR3 length: 15 amino acids. CDR1 and CDR2 from the germline V gene are MNHEY and SMNVEV (reference sequence). CDR3 sequence (DNA): TGTGCCAGCAGTTTCTGGGACAGGCGACCCTACGAGCAGTACTTC. It yields the protein CASSFWDRRPYEQYF.

The chain links TRBV6-1 to TRBJ1-5; D is undetermined. V lost 10 bases to trimming and J lost 2 bases, with 15 bases between them. The germline V gene encodes CDR1 MNHNS and CDR2 SASEGT. The CDR3 extends over 14 amino acids. DNA for the CDR3: TGTGCCACTAAGATTGGGCATGGCAATCAGCCCCAGCATTTT. Protein product: CATKIGHGNQPQHF.

This chain connects TRBV5-4 to TRBJ2-7; TRBD1 agrees at 10 bases. Germline assignment: CDR1 SGHNT and CDR2 YYREEE (reference sequence). The junction had 7 bases not matched to a gene; V was cut back by 0 bases and J by 7 bases. The CDR3 totals 15 residues. Here the CDR3 DNA reads TGTGCCAGCAGCTTGGGACAGGGGGCTAAAAAAGAGCAGTACTTC. It encodes CASSLGQGAKKEQYF.

This chain connects TRBV13 to TRBJ1-4; 8 bases map to TRBD1. After removal of 5 bases from V and 7 bases from J, the junction contained 9 bases not matched to a gene. Germline CDR1 is PRHDT and CDR2 is FYEKMQ (reference sequence). CDR3 size: 15 residues. CDR3 nucleotide sequence: TGTGCCAGCAGCCCACGGCAGGGGGCTGGTGAAAAACTGTTTTTT. Protein: CASSPRQGAGEKLFF.

This chain joins TRBV18 and TRBJ2-7; 8 positions agree with TRBD1. This CDR3 has 14 residues. The germline V gene encodes CDR1 KGHSH and CDR2 LQKENI. Germline trimming cut 5 bases from V and 2 bases from J; bases unmatched to any gene: 5. The DNA for the CDR3 is TGTGCCAGCTCAACAGGGGGTCTCCCCTACGAGCAGTACTTC. Translated: CASSTGGLPYEQYF.

V and J are TRBV7-2 and TRBJ2-7; 9 bases are a match to TRBD2. Germline CDR1 and CDR2: SGHTA and FQGNSA. This CDR3 has 17 residues. With 5 bases clipped from V and 6 bases from J, the junction kept 17 bases outside the gene matches. The CDR3 is CASSPPWFGGRAGEQYF. The CDR3 DNA is TGTGCCAGCAGCCCCCCTTGGTTCGGCGGGAGGGCAGGCGAGCAGTACTTC. The full variable domain, its missing parts supplied by reference TRBV7-2 and TRBJ2-7, is GAGVSQSPSNKVTEKGKDVELRCDPISGHTALYWYRQSLGQGLEFLIYFQGNSAPDKSGLPSDRFSAERTGGSVSTLTIQRTQQEDSAVYLCASSPPWFGGRAGEQYFGPGTRLTVT.

The chain joins TRBV6-5 to TRBJ1-2, with TRBD1 matching 7 bases. CDR3 length: 13 residues. V was clipped by 6 bases and J by 3 bases; unmatched bases: 4. Looked up from germline, CDR1 is MNHEY and CDR2 is SVGAGI. The CDR3 nucleotides are TGTGCCAGCAGGTCGACAGGGTACTATGGCTACACCTTC. Protein sequence: CASRSTGYYGYTF.

The chain recombines TRBV4-1 with TRBJ2-5, with 8 bases that match TRBD2. This CDR3 has 14 residues. Germline trimming cut 6 bases from V and 1 base from J; bases unmatched to any gene: 4. CDR1 MGHRA and CDR2 YSYEKL come from the germline V gene. The CDR3 coding sequence is TGCGCCAGCAGGGCGGGAGGCCCCCAAGAGACCCAGTACTTC. Its translation: CASRAGGPQETQYF.

In the case of this clone: Different DNA sequences within this sample yield the same CDR3. The V call is TRBV28, the J call TRBJ1-5; D is ambiguous. Trimming took off 3 bases at V and 2 bases at J, with 5 bases between the two ends. This CDR3 spans 13 amino acids. Germline assignment: CDR1 MDHEN and CDR2 SYDVKM. In DNA form, the CDR3 reads TGTGCCAGCAGTTTTAGTGGCAATCAGCCCCAGCATTTT. Translation: CASSFSGNQPQHF.

This chain links TRBV28 with TRBJ2-1; maybe TRBD2 (5 bases). The CDR3 loop spans 15 amino acids. The V and J ends lost 5 bases and 7 bases respectively, with 18 bases between them. Per germline, CDR1 MDHEN and CDR2 SYDVKM. The CDR3 protein is CASSPPSEVANEQFF. Written as DNA, the CDR3 is TGTGCCAGCAGTCCCCCCTCGGAGGTCGCTAATGAGCAGTTCTTC.

This clone was seen more than once but under ten times. DNA of the CDR3: TGTGCCAGCAGCTCGAGCGGACGCACAGATACGCAGTATTTT. Protein: CASSSSGRTDTQYF. The chain has TRBV7-3 and TRBJ2-3; the D gene is possibly TRBD2 (5 bases). Germline CDR1 is SGHTA and CDR2 is FQGTGA. The CDR3 loop spans 14 amino acids. V lost 4 bases and J 1 base, leaving 9 bases between the germline ends.

The J gene is TRBJ2-1, the V gene TRBV9; D may be TRBD2 (6 bases). Deletions cut 2 bases from V and 10 bases from J, with 22 bases between. Germline CDR1 SGDLS, CDR2 YYNGEE. The length of the CDR3 is 16 residues. The CDR3: CASSVVQDAGIGEQFF. CDR3 in DNA: TGTGCCAGCAGCGTCGTCCAGGACGCGGGAATCGGCGAGCAGTTCTTC.

The chain links TRBV28 to TRBJ2-7, with TRBD1 matching over 10 bases. J lost 2 bases, V lost 6 bases, and 4 bases had no gene match. The CDR3 covers 14 residues. In germline, CDR1 is MDHEN, CDR2 SYDVKM. This CDR3 reads CASRPGTGAYEQYF. The CDR3 bases are TGTGCCAGCAGGCCCGGGACAGGGGCCTACGAGCAGTACTTC.

This CDR3 reads CASSETGEAFF. CDR3 sequence (DNA): TGTGCCAGCAGCGAAACAGGGGAAGCTTTCTTT. The rearrangement joins TRBV28 to TRBJ1-1; D might be TRBD1 (6 bases). Germline V gene lookup returns CDR1 MDHEN and CDR2 SYDVKM. V was pared by 6 bases and J by 8 bases, with 10 bases between. The CDR3 covers 11 residues.

The chain is built from TRBV19 and TRBJ1-1, with TRBD1 matching 7 bases. CDR1 is LNHDA, CDR2 SQIVND, per germline (reference sequence). The CDR3 totals 18 residues. V gave up 8 bases and J gave up 1 base; unmatched junction bases: 19. The CDR3 sequence is CASPRGIRTGNRNTEAFF. The CDR3 bases are TGTGCCAGTCCTAGGGGGATCCGGACAGGAAACAGGAACACTGAAGCTTTCTTT.

The rearrangement links TRBV28 to TRBJ2-7, with 12 bases aligning to TRBD2. CDR1 and CDR2 (germline): MDHEN, SYDVKM. There are 17 residues in the CDR3. J gave up 0 bases and V 6 bases, and 9 bases lay outside the gene matches. CDR3 residues: CASSTFGLAGSSYEQYF. For the CDR3, the DNA is TGTGCCAGCAGCACATTCGGACTAGCGGGGAGCTCCTACGAGCAGTACTTC.

This clone showed up just a few times. This chain links TRBV5-1 with TRBJ1-4, with D uncertain. CDR1 SGHRS and CDR2 YFSETQ come from the germline V gene. The CDR3 covers 16 residues. The germline V and J ends were trimmed by 0 bases and 7 bases, with 16 bases remaining between them. In nucleotides, the CDR3 is TGCGCCAGCAGCTTGGCCAGTGCAGGTGGTGGTGAAAAACTGTTTTTT. Residues: CASSLASAGGGEKLFF. Using reference TRBV5-1 and TRBJ1-4 for the parts outside the CDR3, the full variable domain is KAGVTQTPRYLIKTRGQQVTLSCSPISGHRSVSWYQQTPGQGLQFLFEYFSETQRNKGNFPGRFSGRQFSNSRSEMNVSTLELGDSALYLCASSLASAGGGEKLFFGSGTQLSVL.